A single sample is the source of the 30 T cell receptor beta chains below, sequenced in a study of blood T cells in healthy people across ages. The second PCR ran about 6 to 12 cycles with a sample-barcoded 5' primer and J-beta primers. TCRdb re-analysed the 5' RACE reads in MiXCR, keeping a single row per CDR3 protein. The sample shows roughly 640,000 distinct CDR3 sequences, 25% to 30% of them seen only once. Sequences were obtained from blood. These receptors were obtained from a woman over 75 in good health.

The V gene is TRBV9, the J gene TRBJ1-1, with 8 bases lining up with TRBD1. Germline CDR1 is SGDLS and CDR2 is YYNGEE. With 4 bases clipped from V and 4 bases from J, the junction kept 6 bases outside the gene matches. The CDR3 covers 14 residues. CDR3 region: CASSPGQGVTEAFF. The DNA of the CDR3 is TGTGCCAGCAGCCCAGGACAGGGCGTCACTGAAGCTTTCTTT.

This clonotype was detected ten times or more. CDR3 bases: TGTGCCAGCAGTTTATCTACAGGGGGCTTTGGGGCCAACGTCCTGACTTTC. As protein: CASSLSTGGFGANVLTF. This sequence joins TRBV28 and TRBJ2-6; the match to TRBD1 covers 9 bases. Per germline, CDR1 MDHEN and CDR2 SYDVKM. CDR3 size: 17 residues. V lost 1 base and J lost 3; bases outside the gene matches: 4.

This sequence joins TRBV29-1 and TRBJ1-1; D call uncertain. The CDR3 spans 14 residues. The V end was cut by 5 bases, the J end by 0 bases, with 13 bases between. CDR1 SQVTM and CDR2 ANQGSEA come from the germline V gene. CDR3 sequence (DNA): TGCAGCGTTAGGGCCGCCGGCTTGAACACTGAAGCTTTCTTT. This encodes CSVRAAGLNTEAFF.

As regards this clonotype: A read error may explain this, as a much larger clone is one base away. The chain is built from TRBV6-1 and TRBJ2-1; D possibly uses TRBD1 or TRBD2 (6 bases each). The V gene lost 9 bases and the J gene lost 10 bases, with 25 bases spanning the gap. CDR1 and CDR2 (germline): MNHNS, SASEGT. The CDR3 is 15 residues long. As DNA, the CDR3 is TGTGCCAGTCAGGAGGGGACATCGAGCTCCTACGAGCAGTTCTTC. It encodes CASQEGTSSSYEQFF.

The chain carries TRBV7-9 and TRBJ2-7; 10 bases match TRBD1. Unmatched junction bases numbered 6, after V lost 5 bases and J lost 2 bases. Germline V gives CDR1 SEHNR, CDR2 FQNEAQ (reference sequence). This CDR3 has 15 residues. The CDR3 DNA sequence: TGTGCCAGCAGCCCCGGGACAGGGGTAACCTACGAGCAGTACTTC. Its translation is CASSPGTGVTYEQYF. Supplemented by reference TRBV7-9 and TRBJ2-7, the full variable domain reads DTGVSQNPRHKITKRGQNVTFRCDPISEHNRLYWYRQTLGQGPEFLTYFQNEAQLEKSRLLSDRFSAERPKGSFSTLEIQRTEQGDSAMYLCASSPGTGVTYEQYFGPGTRLTVT.

This chain connects TRBV6-1 to TRBJ1-1, with D unresolved. CDR1 MNHNS and CDR2 SASEGT come from the germline V gene. This CDR3 is 13 amino acids long. V was clipped by 3 bases and J by 7 bases, with 12 bases between them. The CDR3: CASSETSLNEAFF. The DNA of the CDR3 is TGTGCCAGCAGTGAGACGAGTTTAAATGAAGCTTTCTTT.

V is TRBV29-1 and J is TRBJ1-1; D remains unclear. V dropped 1 base and J dropped 2 bases, with 8 bases sitting between them. Looked up from germline, CDR1 is SQVTM and CDR2 is ANQGSEA. The CDR3 totals 13 residues. CDR3 in DNA: TGCAGCGTTGAAGTACAGAGAAACACTGAAGCTTTCTTT. Translated, it gives CSVEVQRNTEAFF.

The chain carries TRBV5-1 and TRBJ2-3; TRBD2 might be the D (5 bases). Germline V gene lookup returns CDR1 SGHRS and CDR2 YFSETQ. V lost 4 bases to trimming and J lost 1 base, with 16 bases between them. This CDR3 has 16 residues. The CDR3 bases are TGCGCCAGCAGCACCCCTTCCGGGGTCGGCACAGATACGCAGTATTTT. Translating gives CASSTPSGVGTDTQYF.

Of note for this clonotype: A read error may account for a junction end that differs from germline. The chain joins TRBV6-4 to TRBJ2-3; D may correspond to TRBD1 or TRBD2 (5 bases each). Germline CDR1 is MRHNA and CDR2 is SNTAGT. There are 15 residues in the CDR3. CDR3 nucleotides: TGTGCCAGCAGTGACTCCGGGGCCGCCACAGGTACGCAGTATTTT. Its translation: CASSDSGAATGTQYF.

This clonotype was observed many times. The chain uses TRBV20-1 and TRBJ1-2; 8 bases fit TRBD1. The V segment lost 6 bases and the J segment 4 bases; nucleotides outside the gene matches: 10. CDR3 length: 14 residues. The germline V gene encodes CDR1 DFQATT and CDR2 SNEGSKA (reference sequence). CDR3 amino acids: CSALWTGSSYGYTF. CDR3 sequence (DNA): TGCAGTGCCCTATGGACAGGGTCAAGCTATGGCTACACCTTC.

The rearrangement links TRBV5-1 to TRBJ2-2; D ambiguous. Trimming left V 5 bases short and J 0 bases short, with 8 bases between. This CDR3 region has 14 residues. Germline CDR1 SGHRS, CDR2 YFSETQ. CDR3 DNA sequence: TGCGCCAGCAGAACGGATTCGAACACCGGGGAGCTGTTTTTT. Amino acids: CASRTDSNTGELFF.

With regard to this clonotype: Since a much larger clone is just one base distant, this may be a read error. The V call is TRBV2, the J call TRBJ2-6; maybe TRBD1 (5 bases). CDR3 length: 16 residues. Germline V lookup: CDR1 SNHLY, CDR2 FYNNEI. CDR3 amino acids: CASSEDSSSGASVLTF. CDR3 nucleotides: TGTGCCAGCAGTGAAGACAGCAGCTCTGGGGCCAGCGTCCTGACTTTC.

This clonotype came up many times. This sequence joins TRBV12-1 and TRBJ2-1; the table names TRBD2, a call not compared with the DNA. TRBV12-1 corresponds to a pseudogene. This CDR3 has 15 amino acids. The CDR3 nucleotides are TGTGCCAGCAGCTTCGGACTGAGCTCCTACAATGAGCAGTTCTTC. This codes for CASSFGLSSYNEQFF.

This clonotype was recorded many times. The genes are TRBV5-6 and TRBJ1-5; 9 bases agree with TRBD1. J lost 1 base, V lost 0 bases, and 2 bases had no gene match. The CDR3 spans 16 residues. Looked up from germline, CDR1 is SGHDT and CDR2 is YYEEEE. The CDR3 sequence is CASSLGTGESNQPQHF. The CDR3 bases are TGTGCCAGCAGCTTGGGGACAGGGGAAAGCAATCAGCCCCAGCATTTT.

V and J are TRBV2 and TRBJ1-1; unclear D gene. CDR1 is SNHLY and CDR2 is FYNNEI in the germline V gene. The CDR3 is made up of 14 amino acids. Deletions cut 0 bases from V and 0 bases from J, with 5 bases between. Written as DNA, the CDR3 is TGTGCCAGCAGTGAAGCGCTCGTGAACACTGAAGCTTTCTTT. This translates into CASSEALVNTEAFF.

The sample holds many counts of this clonotype. The gene calls are TRBV12-5 and TRBJ1-4; D remains ambiguous. This CDR3 is 15 amino acids long. The germline gives CDR1 LGHNT, CDR2 FRNRAP. With 5 bases removed from V and 1 base from J, the gap between germline ends came to 11 bases. Here the CDR3 DNA reads TGTGCTAGTGGTGACGGACTTAGAACTAATGAAAAACTGTTTTTT. Translated: CASGDGLRTNEKLFF.

To note about this clonotype: Since a much larger clone is just one base distant, this may be a read error. The chain has TRBV7-2 and TRBJ1-6; D might be TRBD1 (6 bases). Germline V lookup: CDR1 SGHTA, CDR2 FQGNSA. Trimming pared 5 bases from V and 2 bases from J, leaving 16 bases between. The CDR3 is 17 residues long. The CDR3 bases are TGTGCCAGCAGCCTCAGGGGTCGGAGCACCTATAATTCACCCCTCCACTTT. Protein product: CASSLRGRSTYNSPLHF. Drawing the rest from reference TRBV7-2 and TRBJ1-6, the complete variable domain is GAGVSQSPSNKVTEKGKDVELRCDPISGHTALYWYRQSLGQGLEFLIYFQGNSAPDKSGLPSDRFSAERTGGSVSTLTIQRTQQEDSAVYLCASSLRGRSTYNSPLHFGNGTRLTVT.

There are many counts of this clonotype. Here the CDR3 reads CASGMGGRDTQYF. The CDR3 DNA is TGCGCCAGCGGCATGGGGGGTCGAGATACGCAGTATTTT. The V gene is TRBV5-1, the J gene TRBJ2-3; tentative D call: TRBD2 (6 bases). CDR3 length: 13 residues. Per germline, CDR1 SGHRS and CDR2 YFSETQ. Trimming removed 7 bases from V and 5 bases from J, with 14 bases in between.

This clonotype was observed a few times. The V call is TRBV3-1, the J call TRBJ1-6; D is perhaps TRBD1 (6 bases). Germline CDR1 LGHDT, CDR2 YNNKEL (reference sequence). Trimming removed 1 base from V and 9 bases from J, with 10 bases in between. The CDR3 runs to 14 residues. CDR3 coding DNA: TGTGCCAGCAGCCAAGTTACAGGGTTTTCACCCCTCCACTTT. Translation: CASSQVTGFSPLHF.

This chain links TRBV7-2 with TRBJ1-2; 8 bases agree with TRBD1. Germline trimming cut 5 bases from V and 7 bases from J; bases unmatched to any gene: 12. CDR3 length: 15 residues. Germline CDR1 SGHTA, CDR2 FQGNSA. As DNA, the CDR3 is TGTGCCAGCAGCCTAAACCACAGGGGGTGTGGTGGCTACACCTTC. The encoded protein is CASSLNHRGCGGYTF.

This clonotype was observed at least ten times. The CDR3 bases are TGTGCCAGCAGCGATCCCCTGCGGGGGGTCCAACAGTACTTC. This gives the protein CASSDPLRGVQQYF. The chain combines TRBV7-9 with TRBJ2-7, with 8 bases lining up with TRBD2. Germline lookup yields CDR1 SEHNR and CDR2 FQNEAQ (reference sequence). Trimming removed 5 bases from V and 10 bases from J; junction bases left unmatched: 13. This CDR3 has 14 residues.

This chain connects TRBV5-1 to TRBJ2-6; TRBD2 is a possible D gene (6 bases). Germline V gene data show CDR1 as SGHRS and CDR2 as YFSETQ. V lost 4 bases, J lost 2 bases, and 28 bases lay in between. CDR3 length: 21 residues. This CDR3 is CASSQGGAGITTKAGANVLTF. For the CDR3, the DNA is TGCGCCAGCAGCCAAGGTGGGGCGGGGATAACTACTAAAGCTGGGGCCAACGTCCTGACTTTC. The variable domain in full, with the rest retrieved from reference TRBV5-1 and TRBJ2-6, is KAGVTQTPRYLIKTRGQQVTLSCSPISGHRSVSWYQQTPGQGLQFLFEYFSETQRNKGNFPGRFSGRQFSNSRSEMNVSTLELGDSALYLCASSQGGAGITTKAGANVLTFGAGSRLTVL.

This clonotype was seen ten or more times. The chain has TRBV20-1 and TRBJ1-2; 9 bases are shared with TRBD1. The V segment lost 6 bases and the J segment 5 bases; nucleotides outside the gene matches: 4. CDR3 length: 12 amino acids. CDR1 and CDR2 from the germline V gene are DFQATT and SNEGSKA (reference sequence). CDR3 in amino acids: CSAGDREYGYTF. The CDR3 region has the DNA TGCAGTGCGGGGGACAGGGAGTATGGCTACACCTTC.

This clonotype was counted ten times or more. This chain joins TRBV10-3 and TRBJ1-2; no clear D. The CDR3 runs 13 residues. Germline CDR1 ENHRY, CDR2 SYGVKD. The V end was cut by 2 bases, the J end by 0 bases, with 4 bases between. CDR3 coding DNA: TGTGCCATCAGTGAGCAAGCTAACTATGGCTACACCTTC. The encoded protein is CAISEQANYGYTF.

This clonotype was recorded many times. The chain recombines TRBV20-1 with TRBJ2-7, with D perhaps TRBD1 (6 bases). CDR3 length equals 15 residues. V dropped 5 bases and J dropped 1 base, with 18 bases sitting between them. The germline V gene encodes CDR1 DFQATT and CDR2 SNEGSKA (reference sequence). DNA of the CDR3: TGCAGTGCTGATTCGACAGGCCAACCATCCTACGAGCAGTACTTC. Protein: CSADSTGQPSYEQYF.

The rearrangement uses TRBV29-1 and TRBJ2-1; D not resolved. Germline values: CDR1 SQVTM, CDR2 ANQGSEA. The CDR3 length is 11 residues. The V and J ends lost 1 base and 13 bases respectively, with 11 bases between them. In DNA form, the CDR3 reads TGCAGCGTTGAAGTTGAGGTTGTTCAGTTCTTC. The encoded protein is CSVEVEVVQFF.

This clonotype was seen only once. A much larger clone differs from this one at a single base, so this may be a read error. V and J are TRBV16 and TRBJ1-5; TRBD1 might be the D (5 bases). Germline lookup yields CDR1 KGHSY and CDR2 FQNENV. This CDR3 contains 12 residues. The chain's CDR3 is CASSPPRQPRHF. The DNA of the CDR3 is TGTGCCAGCAGCCCTCCCCGACAGCCCCGGCATTTT.

About this clonotype: Being one base from a much bigger clone, this may be a read error. CDR3 DNA sequence: TGTGCCAGCAGCACCGGACAGGGGAGCTACAATGAGCAGTACTTC. Amino acids: CASSTGQGSYNEQYF. This chain connects TRBV9 to TRBJ2-5; 9 nucleotides agree with TRBD1. Trimming cost V 4 bases and J 11 bases; bases outside gene matches: 15. CDR1 and CDR2 (germline): SGDLS, YYNGEE. The CDR3 runs to 15 residues.

The rearrangement uses TRBV11-2 and TRBJ1-2; 8 nucleotides line up with TRBD1. V lost 5 bases to trimming and J lost 7 bases; unmatched junction nucleotides: 9. Germline CDR1 and CDR2: SGHAT and FQNNGV. The CDR3 runs 14 residues. The CDR3 DNA reads TGTGCCAGCAGCCCCTGGACAGGGAACCCTGGCTACACCTTC. It translates to CASSPWTGNPGYTF.

Note on this clonotype: The conserved closing phenylalanine or tryptophan is absent in this CDR3, likely reflecting a read error. No DNA is shown, since the ends of the CDR3 on it are uncertain; the CDR3 is the one TCRdb lists. The V and J genes are TRBV3-1 and TRBJ2-7; the table's D gene call, TRBD1, was not cross checked with the DNA. CDR1 and CDR2 from the germline V gene are LGHDT and YNNKEL (reference sequence). The CDR3 totals 15 residues, both ends included. CDR3 amino acids: CASSQAPTKNYEQDL.